The sequence of this TCR beta chain was determined in a study of blood T cell repertoires in COVID-19. Study information: Researchers got acute and convalescent COVID-19 samples from the United States, Italy and Spain.

Per the authors' pipeline: It was from reference gene primer amplification that nucleated cell counts were estimated. Method: immunoSEQ multiplex PCR; TCRdb's copy keeps in-frame clones and lacks some. V, J and clone size reflect that table, while D and trimming were determined from the DNA. Here the sample spans tens of thousands of clones, 85% to 90% being singletons. Per germline, CDR1 MNHEY and CDR2 SVGAGI. There are 14 residues in the CDR3. V lost 5 bases and J lost 1; bases outside the gene matches: 3. The TCR comes from a woman between 65 and 79 years old with acute or convalescent COVID-19. This sequence joins TRBV6-5 and TRBJ2-5; 8 bases align to TRBD1. Sequenced: peripheral blood. For the CDR3, the DNA is TGTGCCAGCAGTAAGGACAGGGTCCAAGAGACCCAGTACTTC. It codes for CASSKDRVQETQYF.